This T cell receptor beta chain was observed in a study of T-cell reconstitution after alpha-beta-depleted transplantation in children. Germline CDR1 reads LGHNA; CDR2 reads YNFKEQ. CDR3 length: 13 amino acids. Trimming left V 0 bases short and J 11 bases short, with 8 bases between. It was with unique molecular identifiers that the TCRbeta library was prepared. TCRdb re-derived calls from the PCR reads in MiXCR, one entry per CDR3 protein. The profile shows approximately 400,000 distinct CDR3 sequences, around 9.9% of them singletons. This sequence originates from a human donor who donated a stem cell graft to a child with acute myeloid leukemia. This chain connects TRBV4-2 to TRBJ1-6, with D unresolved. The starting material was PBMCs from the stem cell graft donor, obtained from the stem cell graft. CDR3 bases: TGTGCCAGCAGCCAAGAGCGGACGGCACCCCTCCACTTT. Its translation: CASSQERTAPLHF.